A single sample gave rise to the 9 T cell receptor beta chains below, sequenced in a study of blood T cell repertoires in COVID-19. Profiled with immunoSEQ multiplex PCR; TCRdb holds only in-frame clones, not every one. The table includes about 120,000 clones, around 76% detected once. The sequenced sample consisted of peripheral blood. Every receptor here comes from a man in his 70s with acute or convalescent COVID-19.

J is TRBJ1-4 and V is TRBV7-8; D might be TRBD1 (6 bases). The CDR3 spans 15 residues. The V gene's germline CDR1 is SGHVS and CDR2 FQNEAQ. The V and J ends lost 5 bases and 2 bases respectively, with 12 bases between them. The CDR3 spells CASSRSQGTNEKLFF. The CDR3 bases are TGTGCCAGCAGCAGGAGCCAGGGGACTAATGAAAAACTGTTTTTT.

The gene calls are TRBV5-1 and TRBJ2-3, with 11 bases lining up with TRBD2. The ends lost 1 base at V and 3 bases at J; junction bases unmatched: 4. Germline loops: CDR1 SGHRS, CDR2 YFSETQ. The CDR3 sequence is 16 residues long. CDR3 nucleotides: TGCGCCAGCAGCTTGTGGACTAGCGGGTCAACAGATACGCAGTATTTT. Its protein is CASSLWTSGSTDTQYF.

The chain joins TRBV13 to TRBJ2-5; 8 bases line up with TRBD2. J gave up 2 bases and V 4 bases, and 6 bases lay outside the gene matches. The CDR3 has 15 amino acids. CDR1 is PRHDT and CDR2 is FYEKMQ in the germline V gene (reference sequence). The CDR3 loop is CASSSGSGGQETQYF. The CDR3 DNA sequence: TGTGCCAGCAGCTCCGGATCGGGGGGGCAAGAGACCCAGTACTTC.

The V call is TRBV19, the J call TRBJ1-2; D gene ambiguous. Germline loops: CDR1 LNHDA, CDR2 SQIVND (reference sequence). The CDR3 sequence is 11 residues long. V lost 8 bases and J 7 bases, leaving 11 bases between the germline ends. This CDR3 is CASRRVGGYTF. The CDR3 DNA reads TGTGCCAGTCGACGGGTTGGTGGCTACACCTTC.

The chain employs TRBV25-1 and TRBJ1-2; 7 positions agree with TRBD1. The CDR3 loop spans 13 amino acids. Germline V gene sequence: CDR1 MGHDK, CDR2 SYGVNS. Trimming took 7 bases from V and 2 from J; bases not matched to a gene: 4. The CDR3 protein is CASTGTANYGYTF. CDR3 DNA sequence: TGTGCCAGCACCGGGACAGCCAACTATGGCTACACCTTC.

V gene TRBV2 combines with J gene TRBJ1-2, with a tentative D call TRBD1 (5 bases). Trimming left V 5 bases short and J 4 bases short, with 11 bases between. The CDR3 contains 13 residues. Germline CDR1 is SNHLY and CDR2 is FYNNEI. As DNA, the CDR3 is TGTGCCAGCAGTAGGACGGGGGGCTATGGCTACACCTTC. Its translation: CASSRTGGYGYTF.

The chain combines TRBV24-1 with TRBJ1-2; TRBD1 matches at 8 bases. The CDR3 consists of 16 residues. In germline, CDR1 is KGHDR, CDR2 SFDVKD. J gave up 3 bases and V 4 bases, and 9 bases lay outside the gene matches. CDR3 protein: CATSDNDRGSDYGYTF. The CDR3 nucleotides read TGTGCCACCAGTGACAATGACAGGGGATCGGACTATGGCTACACCTTC.

The chain has TRBV14 and TRBJ1-2; 8 bases map to TRBD1. V lost 4 bases, J lost 6 bases, and 7 bases stayed unmatched. CDR3 length equals 14 residues. Germline assignment: CDR1 SGHDN and CDR2 FVKESK. The CDR3: CASSRSDRVDGYTF. CDR3 sequence (DNA): TGTGCCAGCAGCCGATCGGACAGGGTGGATGGCTACACCTTC.

This clone appeared once. The rearrangement joins TRBV2 to TRBJ2-1; 10 bases align to TRBD2. The junction had 4 bases not matched to a gene; V was cut back by 0 bases and J by 5 bases. CDR1 is SNHLY, CDR2 FYNNEI, per germline. This CDR3 is built from 16 residues. The chain's CDR3 is CASSEAGLAENNEQFF. The CDR3, as DNA: TGTGCCAGCAGTGAAGCAGGACTAGCGGAGAACAATGAGCAGTTCTTC.